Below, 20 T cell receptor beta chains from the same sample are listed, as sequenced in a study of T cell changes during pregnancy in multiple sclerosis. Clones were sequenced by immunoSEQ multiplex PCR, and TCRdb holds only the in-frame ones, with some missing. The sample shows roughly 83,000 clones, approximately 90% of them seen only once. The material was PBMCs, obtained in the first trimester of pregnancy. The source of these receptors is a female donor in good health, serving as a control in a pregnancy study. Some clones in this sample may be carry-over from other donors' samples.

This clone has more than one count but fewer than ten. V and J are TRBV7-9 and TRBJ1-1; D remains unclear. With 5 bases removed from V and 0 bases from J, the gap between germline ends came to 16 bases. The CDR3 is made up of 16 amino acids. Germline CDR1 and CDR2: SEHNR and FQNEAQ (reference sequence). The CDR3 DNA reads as TGTGCCAGCAGCCCCAGGTCGGGAATTATGAACACTGAAGCTTTCTTT. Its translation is CASSPRSGIMNTEAFF.

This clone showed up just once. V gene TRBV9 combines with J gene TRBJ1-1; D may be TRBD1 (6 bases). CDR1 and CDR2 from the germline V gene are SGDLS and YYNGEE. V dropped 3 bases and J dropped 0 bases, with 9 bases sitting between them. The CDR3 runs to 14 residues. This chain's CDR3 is CASSEGGLNTEAFF. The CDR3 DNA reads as TGTGCCAGCAGCGAAGGGGGATTGAACACTGAAGCTTTCTTT. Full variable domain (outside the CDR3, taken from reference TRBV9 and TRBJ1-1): DSGVTQTPKHLITATGQRVTLRCSPRSGDLSVYWYQQSLDQGLQFLIQYYNGEERAKGNILERFSAQQFPDLHSELNLSSLELGDSALYFCASSEGGLNTEAFFGQGTRLTVV.

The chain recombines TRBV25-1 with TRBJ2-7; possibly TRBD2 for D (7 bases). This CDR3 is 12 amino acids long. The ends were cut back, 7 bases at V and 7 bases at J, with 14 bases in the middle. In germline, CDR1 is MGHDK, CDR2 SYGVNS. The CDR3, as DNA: TGTGCCAGCATAGGGAGGGGGAATGAGCAGTACTTC. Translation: CASIGRGNEQYF.

The CDR3 DNA reads as TGTGCCAGCAGGGAACACGGGGGAGAGTATGGCTACACCTTC. Its translation: CASREHGGEYGYTF. The gene calls are TRBV6-1 and TRBJ1-2; tentatively, D is TRBD1 (5 bases). V shed 6 bases and J shed 5 bases, with 16 bases lying between them. CDR3 length: 14 amino acids. Germline V gene data show CDR1 as MNHNS and CDR2 as SASEGT.

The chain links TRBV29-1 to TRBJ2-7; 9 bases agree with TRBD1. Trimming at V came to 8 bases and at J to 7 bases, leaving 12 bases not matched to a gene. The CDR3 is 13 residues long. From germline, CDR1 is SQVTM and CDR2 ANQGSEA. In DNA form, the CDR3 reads TGCAGCACCACTCCGGGACAGGGCGGGGAGCAGTACTTC. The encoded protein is CSTTPGQGGEQYF.

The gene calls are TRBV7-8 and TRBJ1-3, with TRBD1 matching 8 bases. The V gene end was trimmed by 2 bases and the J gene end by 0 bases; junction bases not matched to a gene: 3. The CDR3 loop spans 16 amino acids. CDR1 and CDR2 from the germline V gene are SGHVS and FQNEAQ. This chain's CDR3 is CASSLKGQDSGNTIYF. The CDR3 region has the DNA TGTGCCAGCAGCTTAAAGGGACAGGACTCTGGAAACACCATATATTTT.

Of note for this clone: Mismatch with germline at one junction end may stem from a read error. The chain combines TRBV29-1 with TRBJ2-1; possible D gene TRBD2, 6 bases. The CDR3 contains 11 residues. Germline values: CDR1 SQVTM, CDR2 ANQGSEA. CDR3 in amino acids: CSVESGSGLVF. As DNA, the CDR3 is TGCAGCGTTGAGTCGGGCAGCGGGTTGGTCTTC.

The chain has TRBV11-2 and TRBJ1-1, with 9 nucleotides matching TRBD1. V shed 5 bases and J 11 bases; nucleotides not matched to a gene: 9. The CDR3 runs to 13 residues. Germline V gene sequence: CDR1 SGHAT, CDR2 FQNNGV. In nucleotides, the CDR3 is TGTGCCAGCAGCACCGCGGGACAGGGTCGGGCTTTCTTT. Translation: CASSTAGQGRAFF.

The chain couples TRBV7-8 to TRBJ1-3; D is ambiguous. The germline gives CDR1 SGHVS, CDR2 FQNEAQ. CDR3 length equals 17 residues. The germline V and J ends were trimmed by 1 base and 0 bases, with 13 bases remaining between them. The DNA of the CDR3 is TGTGCCAGCAGCTTAGTGCCCGGTCCGGGCTCTGGAAACACCATATATTTT. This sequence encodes CASSLVPGPGSGNTIYF.

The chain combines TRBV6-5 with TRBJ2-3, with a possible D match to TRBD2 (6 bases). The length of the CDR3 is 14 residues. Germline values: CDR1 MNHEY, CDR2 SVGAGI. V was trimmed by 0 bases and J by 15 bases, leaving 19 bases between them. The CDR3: CASSYSSGLQYAYF. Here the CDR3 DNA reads TGTGCCAGCAGTTACTCGTCGGGACTCCAATACGCCTATTTT.

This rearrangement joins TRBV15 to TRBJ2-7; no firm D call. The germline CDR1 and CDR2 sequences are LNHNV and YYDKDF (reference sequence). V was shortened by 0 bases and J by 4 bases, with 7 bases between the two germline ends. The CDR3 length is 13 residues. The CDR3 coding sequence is TGTGCCACCAGCAGAGATTATCAGTACGAGCAGTACTTC. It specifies CATSRDYQYEQYF.

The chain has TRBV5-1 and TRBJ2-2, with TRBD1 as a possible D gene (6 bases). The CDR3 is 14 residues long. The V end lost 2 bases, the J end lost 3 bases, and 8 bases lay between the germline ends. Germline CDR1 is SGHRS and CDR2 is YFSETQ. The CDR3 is CASSLGGDTGELFF. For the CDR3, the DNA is TGCGCCAGCAGCTTAGGGGGAGACACCGGGGAGCTGTTTTTT.

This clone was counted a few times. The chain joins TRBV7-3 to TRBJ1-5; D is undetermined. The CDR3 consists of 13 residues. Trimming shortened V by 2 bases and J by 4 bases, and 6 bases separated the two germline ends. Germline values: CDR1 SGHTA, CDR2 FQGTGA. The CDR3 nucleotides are TGTGCCAGCAGCTTAGGCCTGAATCAGCCCCAGCATTTT. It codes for CASSLGLNQPQHF.

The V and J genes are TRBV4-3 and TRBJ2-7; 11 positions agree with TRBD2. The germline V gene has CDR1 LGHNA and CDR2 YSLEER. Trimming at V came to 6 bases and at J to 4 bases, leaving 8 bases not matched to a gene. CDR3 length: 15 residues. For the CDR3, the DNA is TGCGCCAGCAGGTTTGACATAGCGGGAGGGTACGAGCAGTACTTC. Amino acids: CASRFDIAGGYEQYF.

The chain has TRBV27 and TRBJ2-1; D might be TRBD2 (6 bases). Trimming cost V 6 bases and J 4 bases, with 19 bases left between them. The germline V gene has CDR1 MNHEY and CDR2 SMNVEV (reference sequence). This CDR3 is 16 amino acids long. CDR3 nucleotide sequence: TGTGCCAGCAGAAGTCTCCTGGGAGGCCCATACAATGAGCAGTTCTTC. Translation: CASRSLLGGPYNEQFF.

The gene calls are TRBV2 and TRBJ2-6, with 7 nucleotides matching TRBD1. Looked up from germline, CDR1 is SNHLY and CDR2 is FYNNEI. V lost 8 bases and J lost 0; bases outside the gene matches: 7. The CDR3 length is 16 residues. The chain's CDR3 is CASDETGLSGANVLTF. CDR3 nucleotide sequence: TGTGCCAGCGACGAGACAGGGCTCTCTGGGGCCAACGTCCTGACTTTC.

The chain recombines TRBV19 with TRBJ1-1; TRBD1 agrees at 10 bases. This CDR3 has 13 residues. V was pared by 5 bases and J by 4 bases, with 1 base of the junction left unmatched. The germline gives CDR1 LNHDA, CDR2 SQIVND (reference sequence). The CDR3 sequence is CASSWDRGTEAFF. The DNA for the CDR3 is TGTGCCAGTAGTTGGGACAGGGGCACTGAAGCTTTCTTT.

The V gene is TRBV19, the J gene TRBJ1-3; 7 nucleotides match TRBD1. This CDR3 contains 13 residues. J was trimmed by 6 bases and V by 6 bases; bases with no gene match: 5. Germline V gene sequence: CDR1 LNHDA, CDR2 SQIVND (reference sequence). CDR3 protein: CASSFDRENTIYF. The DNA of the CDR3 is TGTGCCAGTAGCTTCGACAGGGAAAACACCATATATTTT.

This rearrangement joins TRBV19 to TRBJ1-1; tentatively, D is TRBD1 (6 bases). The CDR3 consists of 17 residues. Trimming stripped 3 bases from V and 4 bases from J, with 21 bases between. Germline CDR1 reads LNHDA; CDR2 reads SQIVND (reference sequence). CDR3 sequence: CASSISGDSRGGTEAFF. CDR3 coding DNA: TGTGCCAGTAGTATCTCTGGCGACTCTCGAGGGGGCACTGAAGCTTTCTTT.

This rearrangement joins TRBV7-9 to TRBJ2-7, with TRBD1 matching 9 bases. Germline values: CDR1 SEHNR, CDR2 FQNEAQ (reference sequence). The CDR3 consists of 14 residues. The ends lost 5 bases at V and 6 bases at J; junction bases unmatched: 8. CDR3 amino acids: CASSTTGGLSEQYF. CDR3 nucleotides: TGTGCCAGCAGCACCACAGGGGGCCTTAGCGAGCAGTACTTC. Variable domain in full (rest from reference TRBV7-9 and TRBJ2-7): DTGVSQNPRHKITKRGQNVTFRCDPISEHNRLYWYRQTLGQGPEFLTYFQNEAQLEKSRLLSDRFSAERPKGSFSTLEIQRTEQGDSAMYLCASSTTGGLSEQYFGPGTRLTVT.